The source of this T cell receptor (beta chain) is a study of cytomegalovirus exposure and HLA in healthy donors. The CDR3 covers 15 residues. CDR1 is SGHDT and CDR2 is YYEEEE in the germline V gene. With V trimmed by 2 bases and J by 8 bases, 7 bases remained unmatched. The repertoire was sequenced with immunoSEQ multiplex PCR; TCRdb's copy has only in-frame clones and lacks some. The sample has roughly 77,000 clones, over 85% seen once; the top ten hold about 0.7%. The genes are TRBV5-6 and TRBJ1-6; 7 positions agree with TRBD1. The sequence was collected from a woman between 18 and 29 years old in good health and CMV-seronegative. The sequencing input was PBMCs. The CDR3 nucleotides read TGTGCCAGCAGCTTACCAGGGGGGATCGATTCACCCCTCCACTTT. The encoded protein is CASSLPGGIDSPLHF.